These 15 T cell receptor beta chains were all obtained from the same sample, sequenced in a study of Ad26.COV2.S vaccination and SARS-CoV-2 variants. Assay used: immunoSEQ multiplex PCR; TCRdb lists only in-frame clones, some missing. The sample records roughly 350,000 clones, 75% to 90% being singletons. Treatment reported: about 20 received Ad26.COV2.S at low or high dose, single or two shots; 5 received placebo; per-sample allocation not given. Day 63 after the first injection of vaccine or placebo was the sampling time. Sequences were derived from peripheral blood, sampled in a trial of Ad26.COV2.S vaccine versus placebo. These TCRs come from a person aged 18 to 59 who received the Ad26.COV2.S COVID-19 vaccine or a placebo.

The genes are TRBV4-3 and TRBJ2-1, with unresolved D. Germline lookup yields CDR1 LGHNA and CDR2 YSLEER. This CDR3 is built from 13 residues. Trimming removed 1 base at V and 4 bases at J, with 5 bases between. CDR3 in DNA: TGCGCCAGCAGCCAAGGAGGTTACAATGAGCAGTTCTTC. Translated, it gives CASSQGGYNEQFF.

This sequence joins TRBV7-9 and TRBJ2-5, with D hard to call. The CDR3 is 12 amino acids. Germline CDR1 and CDR2: SEHNR and FQNEAQ (reference sequence). Trimming took off 6 bases at V and 9 bases at J, with 14 bases between the two ends. The CDR3 loop is CASSSEPVAQYF. DNA for the CDR3: TGTGCCAGCAGTTCTGAACCAGTGGCCCAGTACTTC. Combining the CDR3 with reference TRBV7-9 and TRBJ2-5 gives the whole variable domain DTGVSQNPRHKITKRGQNVTFRCDPISEHNRLYWYRQTLGQGPEFLTYFQNEAQLEKSRLLSDRFSAERPKGSFSTLEIQRTEQGDSAMYLCASSSEPVAQYFGPGTRLLVL.

This clone was picked up a small number of times. The V call is TRBV6-1, the J call TRBJ1-6, with TRBD1 as a possible D gene (6 bases). The CDR3 spans 18 residues. Germline assignment: CDR1 MNHNS and CDR2 SASEGT. V lost 3 bases and J lost 5, with 20 bases in between. Here the CDR3 DNA reads TGTGCCAGCAGTGATCGCCGAACAGGGAGGTGGGATAATTCACCCCTCCACTTT. Residues: CASSDRRTGRWDNSPLHF.

The chain carries TRBV7-9 and TRBJ2-5, with 11 bases lining up with TRBD1. Germline V lookup: CDR1 SEHNR, CDR2 FQNEAQ (reference sequence). Trimming removed 3 bases from V and 5 bases from J; junction bases left unmatched: 5. This CDR3 comprises 15 residues. The CDR3 protein is CASSFGQGAGETQYF. The CDR3 DNA sequence: TGTGCCAGCAGCTTTGGACAGGGGGCAGGGGAGACCCAGTACTTC.

The V gene is TRBV24-1, the J gene TRBJ2-3; TRBD1 or TRBD2 may be the D gene (5 bases each). Germline CDR1 reads KGHDR; CDR2 reads SFDVKD. The germline V and J ends were trimmed by 3 bases and 3 bases, with 12 bases remaining between them. This CDR3 is 15 amino acids long. Written as DNA, the CDR3 is TGTGCCACCAGTGATACGGGGCTAGCAACAGATACGCAGTATTTT. This encodes CATSDTGLATDTQYF.

The gene calls are TRBV4-3 and TRBJ2-6; D gene ambiguous. This CDR3 is built from 14 residues. The V gene lost 0 bases and the J gene lost 3 bases, with 3 bases spanning the gap. Germline CDR1 reads LGHNA; CDR2 reads YSLEER. The CDR3, as DNA: TGCGCCAGCAGCCAAGACTTTGGGGCCAACGTCCTGACTTTC. Amino acid sequence: CASSQDFGANVLTF.

V and J are TRBV6-4 and TRBJ1-2; unclear D gene. Germline lookup yields CDR1 MRHNA and CDR2 SNTAGT. The CDR3 runs 13 residues. V was pared by 2 bases and J by 8 bases, with 12 bases between. The CDR3 is CASSDGHFMGYTF. CDR3 bases: TGTGCCAGCAGTGACGGTCACTTTATGGGCTACACCTTC.

The rearrangement joins TRBV28 to TRBJ1-4; D is possibly TRBD1 (6 bases). The CDR3 extends over 14 amino acids. Trimming took 5 bases from V and 10 from J, leaving 17 bases between them. CDR1 and CDR2 from the germline V gene are MDHEN and SYDVKM. DNA for the CDR3: TGTGCCAGCAGTCGGGGACCCAAGGGGGGAAAACTGTTTTTT. Translated: CASSRGPKGGKLFF.

The gene calls are TRBV20-1 and TRBJ1-2; TRBD1 might be the D (6 bases). The CDR3 covers 12 residues. Germline V gives CDR1 DFQATT, CDR2 SNEGSKA (reference sequence). The V gene lost 3 bases and the J gene lost 6 bases, with 11 bases spanning the gap. The CDR3 DNA follows: TGCAGTGCTAGTACGGAGGGGGATGGCTACACCTTC. Protein product: CSASTEGDGYTF.

The chain combines TRBV28 with TRBJ2-2; D is ambiguous. Per germline, CDR1 MDHEN and CDR2 SYDVKM. The V and J ends lost 7 bases and 1 base respectively, with 13 bases between them. This CDR3 is 15 amino acids long. DNA for the CDR3: TGTGCCAGCACCCCCATAGGACGGAACACCGGGGAGCTGTTTTTT. Translated, it gives CASTPIGRNTGELFF. Together with reference TRBV28 and TRBJ2-2, the CDR3 gives the full variable domain: DVKVTQSSRYLVKRTGEKVFLECVQDMDHENMFWYRQDPGLGLRLIYFSYDVKMKEKGDIPEGYSVSREKKERFSLILESASTNQTSMYLCASTPIGRNTGELFFGEGSRLTVL.

This chain uses TRBV3-1 (or the pseudogene TRBV3-2) with TRBJ1-4; D remains unclear. The V gene's germline CDR1 is LGHDT and CDR2 YNNKEL (reference sequence). This CDR3 has 13 residues. The V end lost 4 bases, the J end lost 4 bases, and 7 bases lay between the germline ends. CDR3 coding DNA: TGTGCCAGCAGCCCCCGGAGTAATGAAAAACTGTTTTTT. Its protein is CASSPRSNEKLFF.

V usage is TRBV21-1 and J usage is TRBJ1-2; TRBD1 reflects the table's D call only, with no check against the DNA. TRBV21-1 is flagged as a pseudogene. This CDR3 contains 14 residues. CDR3 protein: CASSKEQGNYGYTF. The DNA of the CDR3 is TGTGCCAGCAGCAAAGAGCAGGGGAACTATGGCTACACCTTC.

The chain links TRBV7-9 to TRBJ1-6, with D hard to call. CDR3 length: 15 residues. V was shortened by 5 bases and J by 7 bases, with 15 bases between the two germline ends. The V gene's germline CDR1 is SEHNR and CDR2 FQNEAQ (reference sequence). CDR3 in DNA: TGTGCCAGCAGCCCTAATTTGGGTAGCAATTCACCCCTCCACTTT. This sequence encodes CASSPNLGSNSPLHF.

In its sample, this clone was seen a few times. This rearrangement joins TRBV6-5 to TRBJ1-3, with 9 positions matching TRBD1. With V trimmed by 6 bases and J by 2 bases, 2 bases remained unmatched. The CDR3 has 14 residues. CDR1 and CDR2 from the germline V gene are MNHEY and SVGAGI. CDR3 sequence: CASRRQGAGNTIYF. The CDR3 coding sequence is TGTGCCAGCAGACGACAGGGGGCTGGAAACACCATATATTTT.

The V and J genes are TRBV7-6 and TRBJ2-1; 9 bases are a match to TRBD2. V was clipped by 5 bases and J by 7 bases; unmatched bases: 9. CDR1 and CDR2 (germline): SGHVS, FNYEAQ. This CDR3 has 15 residues. In nucleotides, the CDR3 is TGTGCCAGCAGCCTAGGGCGGGAGGGTAGGAATGAGCAGTTCTTC. Protein: CASSLGREGRNEQFF.